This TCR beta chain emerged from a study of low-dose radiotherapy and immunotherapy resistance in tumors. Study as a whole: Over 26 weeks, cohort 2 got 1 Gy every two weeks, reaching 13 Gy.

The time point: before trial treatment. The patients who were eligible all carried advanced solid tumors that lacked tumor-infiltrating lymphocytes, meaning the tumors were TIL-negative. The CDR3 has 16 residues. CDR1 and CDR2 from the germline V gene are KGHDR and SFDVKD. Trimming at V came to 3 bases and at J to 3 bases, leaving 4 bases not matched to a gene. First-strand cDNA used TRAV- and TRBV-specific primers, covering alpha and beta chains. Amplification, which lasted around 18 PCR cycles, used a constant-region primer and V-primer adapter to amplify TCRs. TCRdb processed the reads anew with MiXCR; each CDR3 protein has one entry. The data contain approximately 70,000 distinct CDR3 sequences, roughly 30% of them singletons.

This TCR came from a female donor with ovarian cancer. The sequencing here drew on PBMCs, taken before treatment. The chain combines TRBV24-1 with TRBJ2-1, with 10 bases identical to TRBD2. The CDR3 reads CATSDAGTSDYNEQFF. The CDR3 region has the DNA TGTGCCACCAGTGATGCCGGGACTAGCGACTACAATGAGCAGTTCTTC.